These T cell receptor beta chains were read from a single sample in a study of T cells after yellow fever vaccination. MiXCR, applied by TCRdb to the 5' RACE reads, yields one record per CDR3 protein. The profile covers 5,000 or so distinct CDR3 sequences, with about 4% appearing a single time and around 60% taken by the ten largest. The specimen comprised PBMCs, either bulk or a sorted T-cell subset (CD4+, CD8+, memory, or dextramer-sorted; not recorded which), sampled 15 days after the yellow fever booster vaccination. These receptors originate from a man aged 25-45 years who received the YFV17D yellow fever vaccine. Both conserved end residues are part of each CDR3. The order of the fields is V gene, J gene, D gene, clone size, CDR3 protein, CDR3 DNA. The D gene is left open where the match is weak. Part of the rows lack a size; the others show once, few, many or a class for expanded clones.

V: TRBV7-6
J: TRBJ2-3
D: NA
size: medium-sized
CDR3: CASGGTDTQYF
DNA: TGTGCCAGCGGAGGCACAGATACGCAGTATTTT

V: TRBV25-1
J: TRBJ1-5
D: NA
size: many
CDR3: CASSDSLNQPQHF
DNA: TGTGCCAGCAGTGATTCTCTTAATCAGCCCCAGCATTTT

V: TRBV27
J: TRBJ2-3
D: NA
size: medium-sized
CDR3: CASSFYGGGTDTQYF
DNA: TGTGCCAGCAGTTTTTATGGCGGAGGCACAGATACGCAGTATTTT

V: TRBV5-1
J: TRBJ1-2
D: NA
size: many
CDR3: CASSFQLDNYGYTF
DNA: TGCGCCAGCAGCTTTCAGCTAGATAACTATGGCTACACCTTC

V: TRBV7-2
J: TRBJ2-3
D: TRBD2
size: many
CDR3: CASSLGARGRRMDTQYF
DNA: TGTGCCAGCAGCTTAGGAGCTCGCGGGAGGAGAATGGATACGCAGTATTTT

V: TRBV7-9
J: TRBJ1-2
D: TRBD1
size: many
CDR3: CASSLDLDRGHPGYTF
DNA: TGTGCCAGCAGCTTAGATCTGGACAGGGGTCATCCTGGCTACACCTTC

V: TRBV5-1
J: TRBJ2-5
D: TRBD1
size: many
CDR3: CASSRPDRGSQETQYF
DNA: TGCGCCAGCAGTCGACCGGACAGGGGGTCTCAAGAGACCCAGTACTTC

V: TRBV7-2
J: TRBJ2-6
D: TRBD1
size: many
CDR3: CASSGPGQSTSGANVLTF
DNA: TGTGCCAGCAGCGGGCCGGGACAGTCTACATCTGGGGCCAACGTCCTGACTTTC

V: TRBV7-9
J: TRBJ1-5
D: NA
size: many
CDR3: CASTEGNQPQHF
DNA: TGTGCCAGCACGGAAGGCAATCAGCCCCAGCATTTT

V: TRBV11-2
J: TRBJ2-2
D: NA
size: many
CDR3: CASSPHPGTYRPGELFF
DNA: TGTGCCAGCAGCCCCCACCCCGGGACTTATAGACCCGGGGAGCTGTTTTTT

V: TRBV10-3
J: TRBJ2-7
D: NA
size: many
CDR3: CAIRGSLEQYF
DNA: TGTGCCATCAGGGGCTCGCTCGAGCAGTACTTC

V: TRBV29-1
J: TRBJ1-1
D: TRBD1
size: many
CDR3: CSVVQGDTEAFF
DNA: TGCAGCGTTGTACAGGGGGACACTGAAGCTTTCTTT

V: TRBV6-1
J: TRBJ2-1
D: NA
size: large
CDR3: CASSARIGEEQFF
DNA: TGTGCCAGCAGTGCACGGATAGGAGAGGAGCAGTTCTTC

V: TRBV20-1
J: TRBJ2-4
D: NA
size: many
CDR3: CSASASQNIQYF
DNA: TGCAGTGCTAGCGCCAGCCAAAACATTCAGTACTTC

V: TRBV13
J: TRBJ1-4
D: NA
size: many
CDR3: CASSFRGEKLFF
DNA: TGTGCCAGCAGCTTCAGAGGTGAAAAACTGTTTTTT

V: TRBV12-3/TRBV12-4
J: TRBJ2-2
D: NA
size: medium-sized
CDR3: CASSARRGVNTGELFF
DNA: TGTGCCAGCAGTGCCCGCCGGGGCGTAAACACCGGGGAGCTGTTTTTT

V: TRBV20-1
J: TRBJ2-1
D: TRBD2
size: many
CDR3: CSARGGTSGYNEQFF
DNA: TGCAGTGCTAGAGGGGGGACTAGCGGATACAATGAGCAGTTCTTC

V: TRBV20-1
J: TRBJ1-5
D: TRBD1
size: medium-sized
CDR3: CSVQGGQGAWQPQHF
DNA: TGCAGTGTCCAGGGGGGACAGGGGGCTTGGCAGCCCCAGCATTTT

V: TRBV27
J: TRBJ2-7
D: NA
size: many
CDR3: CASSTWEVGDEQYF
DNA: TGTGCCAGCAGTACGTGGGAGGTGGGAGACGAGCAGTACTTC

V: TRBV5-1
J: TRBJ2-7
D: TRBD2
size: many
CDR3: CASSFTSGLYEQYF
DNA: TGCGCCAGCAGCTTTACTAGCGGACTATACGAGCAGTACTTC

V: TRBV10-3
J: TRBJ2-5
D: NA
size: many
CDR3: CAIGGLDLETQYF
DNA: TGTGCCATCGGGGGACTCGATCTTGAGACCCAGTACTTC

V: TRBV4-3
J: TRBJ2-3
D: TRBD2
size: medium-sized
CDR3: CASSQARTSGPSTDTQYF
DNA: TGCGCCAGCAGCCAAGCCCGGACTAGCGGCCCTAGCACAGATACGCAGTATTTT

V: TRBV10-3
J: TRBJ2-6
D: TRBD1
size: many
CDR3: CAISSSGQNSGANVLTF
DNA: TGTGCCATCAGTAGCTCGGGACAGAACTCTGGGGCCAACGTCCTGACTTTC

V: TRBV7-6
J: TRBJ2-7
D: NA
size: many
CDR3: CASSLSPGTNEQYF
DNA: TGTGCCAGCAGCTTATCGCCGGGTACAAACGAGCAGTACTTC

V: TRBV5-4
J: TRBJ2-2
D: NA
size: many
CDR3: CASSVTDTGELFF
DNA: TGTGCCAGCAGCGTGACAGACACCGGGGAGCTGTTTTTT

V: TRBV27
J: TRBJ2-5
D: TRBD1
size: medium-sized
CDR3: CASSLSGGYETQYF
DNA: TGTGCCAGCAGTTTATCAGGGGGCTACGAGACCCAGTACTTC

V: TRBV7-9
J: TRBJ1-5
D: NA
size: many
CDR3: CASSGQENQPQHF
DNA: TGTGCCAGCAGCGGCCAGGAGAATCAGCCCCAGCATTTT

V: TRBV4-3
J: TRBJ2-3
D: NA
size: many
CDR3: CASSQGQGISTDTQYF
DNA: TGCGCCAGCAGCCAAGGGCAGGGGATCAGCACAGATACGCAGTATTTT

V: TRBV27
J: TRBJ2-1
D: NA
size: many
CDR3: CASSPRTPLNEQFF
DNA: TGTGCCAGCAGTCCCCGGACTCCCCTCAATGAGCAGTTCTTC

V: TRBV2
J: TRBJ2-1
D: NA
size: NA
CDR3: CACCLLAWEEYSYNEQFF
DNA: TGTGCCTGCTGTTTACTCGCTTGGGAGGAGTATTCCTACAATGAGCAGTTCTTC

V: TRBV20-1
J: TRBJ2-7
D: NA
size: many
CDR3: CSARDMGDEQYF
DNA: TGCAGTGCTAGAGATATGGGGGACGAGCAGTACTTC

V: TRBV10-1
J: TRBJ2-1
D: TRBD2
size: many
CDR3: CASSAGLVSYNEQFF
DNA: TGCGCCAGCAGTGCAGGACTAGTAAGTTACAATGAGCAGTTCTTC

V: TRBV29-1
J: TRBJ2-5
D: NA
size: medium-sized
CDR3: CSVSVGETQYF
DNA: TGCAGCGTTTCGGTGGGAGAGACCCAGTACTTC

V: TRBV27
J: TRBJ1-1
D: NA
size: many
CDR3: CASSLWAMNTEAFF
DNA: TGTGCCAGCAGTTTGTGGGCCATGAACACTGAAGCTTTCTTT

V: TRBV5-1
J: TRBJ2-1
D: TRBD2
size: many
CDR3: CASKEAGGDGEQFF
DNA: TGCGCCAGCAAAGAAGCGGGAGGGGATGGTGAGCAGTTCTTC

V: TRBV11-2
J: TRBJ2-1
D: NA
size: many
CDR3: CASEKRGLPDNEQFF
DNA: TGTGCCAGTGAAAAACGCGGACTACCAGACAATGAGCAGTTCTTC

V: TRBV6-5
J: TRBJ1-1
D: NA
size: many
CDR3: CASRIAGTEAFF
DNA: TGTGCCAGCAGGATAGCCGGGACAGAAGCTTTCTTT

V: TRBV10-3
J: TRBJ2-7
D: TRBD1
size: many
CDR3: CAIKPTGDYEQYF
DNA: TGTGCCATCAAACCCACAGGGGACTACGAGCAGTACTTC

V: TRBV27
J: TRBJ2-7
D: TRBD2
size: medium-sized
CDR3: CASSLRLAGAYEQYF
DNA: TGTGCCAGCAGTCTTCGACTAGCGGGGGCCTACGAGCAGTACTTC

V: TRBV5-1
J: TRBJ1-6
D: NA
size: many
CDR3: CASSLEGNNSPLHF
DNA: TGCGCCAGCAGCTTGGAGGGTAATAATTCACCCCTCCACTTT

V: TRBV7-9
J: TRBJ2-7
D: NA
size: many
CDR3: CASAGRDSLYEQYF
DNA: TGTGCCAGCGCCGGGAGGGACAGCTTGTACGAGCAGTACTTC

V: TRBV15
J: TRBJ1-5
D: NA
size: many
CDR3: CATSRDRDDQPQHF
DNA: TGTGCCACCAGCAGAGATCGGGACGATCAGCCCCAGCATTTT

V: TRBV29-1
J: TRBJ2-2
D: TRBD1
size: many
CDR3: CSAPTGFTGELFF
DNA: TGCAGCGCCCCGACAGGGTTCACCGGGGAGCTGTTTTTT

V: TRBV7-2
J: TRBJ2-7
D: NA
size: many
CDR3: CASSSARVEQYF
DNA: TGTGCCAGCAGCTCGGCCCGGGTCGAGCAGTACTTC

V: TRBV12-3/TRBV12-4
J: TRBJ2-1
D: NA
size: many
CDR3: CASSATRAYNEQFF
DNA: TGTGCCAGCAGTGCCACTCGGGCATACAATGAGCAGTTCTTC

V: TRBV20-1
J: TRBJ2-1
D: TRBD2
size: many
CDR3: CSARPPLGTSGRYDEQFF
DNA: TGCAGTGCTAGACCCCCACTCGGAACAAGCGGGAGGTATGATGAGCAGTTCTTC

V: TRBV27
J: TRBJ1-6
D: NA
size: many
CDR3: CASSMLDGYNSPLHF
DNA: TGTGCCAGCTCCATGCTAGACGGTTATAATTCACCCCTCCACTTT

V: TRBV6-5
J: TRBJ1-6
D: TRBD1
size: few
CDR3: CASSYARQGGSPLHF
DNA: TGTGCCAGCAGTTACGCCAGACAGGGAGGTTCACCCCTCCACTTT

V: TRBV20-1
J: TRBJ2-2
D: TRBD1
size: medium-sized
CDR3: CSANPGTGDTGELFF
DNA: TGCAGTGCTAACCCCGGGACAGGGGACACCGGGGAGCTGTTTTTT

V: TRBV15
J: TRBJ1-2
D: TRBD1
size: many
CDR3: CATSRDRGTGYGYTF
DNA: TGTGCCACCAGCAGAGATCGGGGGACAGGGTACGGCTACACCTTC

V: TRBV11-2
J: TRBJ2-7
D: NA
size: medium-sized
CDR3: CASSSARFEQYF
DNA: TGTGCCAGCAGCTCCGCCCGGTTTGAGCAGTACTTC

V: TRBV4-3
J: TRBJ2-2
D: NA
size: many
CDR3: CASSHELGSVYTGELFF
DNA: TGCGCCAGCAGCCATGAGCTGGGGTCGGTTTACACCGGGGAGCTGTTTTTT

V: TRBV7-2
J: TRBJ2-2
D: NA
size: medium-sized
CDR3: CASSSRRDAYTGELFF
DNA: TGTGCCAGCAGCTCAAGACGGGACGCCTACACCGGGGAGCTGTTTTTT

V: TRBV28
J: TRBJ1-4
D: NA
size: many
CDR3: CAARGTGEKLFF
DNA: TGTGCCGCCAGGGGCACTGGAGAAAAACTGTTTTTT